This is a list of T cell receptor beta chains from one sample in a study of blood T cell repertoires in COVID-19. Only in-frame clones appear in the TCRdb table, and some are missing; sequencing was by immunoSEQ multiplex PCR. Here the sample spans approximately 130,000 clones, approximately 68% being singletons. Sequencing used peripheral blood. The receptor set was obtained from a woman in her seventies with acute or convalescent COVID-19. The CDR3 runs from the conserved cysteine through the conserved F or W. D genes are given only for firm matches. Only some rows state a clone size, as once, few, many or a class for expanded clones.

v_gene,abundance,d_gene,j_gene,CDR3nt,CDR3aa
TRBV6-6,-,-,TRBJ2-2,TGTGCCAGCAGTCTGCAGGTCCCGAACACCGGGGAGCTGTTTTTT,CASSLQVPNTGELFF
TRBV19,many,-,TRBJ2-5,TGTGCCAGTAGTGGGCAGGGGAAGCAGACCCAGTACTTC,CASSGQGKQTQYF
TRBV6-5,many,TRBD1,TRBJ1-2,TGTGCCAGCAGTTACGAGGGGGCAGGGGGCTACACCTTC,CASSYEGAGGYTF
TRBV23-1,-,TRBD1,TRBJ1-3,TGCGCCAGCAGTCAATTGACGGACAGGGCGAGGGGAAACACCATATATTTT,CASSQLTDRARGNTIYF
TRBV4-1,-,TRBD2,TRBJ2-3,TGCGCCAGCAGCCCAAATCGCGGGAGGGCCACAGATACGCAGTATTTT,CASSPNRGRATDTQYF
TRBV7-2,-,-,TRBJ2-2,TGTGCCAGCAGCTTGGAACTAATTGTCGGGGAGCTGTTTTTT,CASSLELIVGELFF
TRBV5-1,-,-,TRBJ2-3,TGCGCCAGCAGCTTGCCGGAGAGCACAGATACGCAGTATTTT,CASSLPESTDTQYF
TRBV12-5,many,-,TRBJ2-5,TGTGCTAGTGAAACTTCCGGGGCCCAGTACTTC,CASETSGAQYF
TRBV19,-,-,TRBJ2-3,TGTGCCAGTAGTATAGCTAGCATACAGCGCACAGATACGCAGTATTTT,CASSIASIQRTDTQYF
TRBV5-1,-,-,TRBJ1-5,TGCGCCAGCAGCTCTACAGGACCCAATCAGCCCCAGCATTTT,CASSSTGPNQPQHF
TRBV7-2,-,-,TRBJ2-5,TGTGCCAGCAGCTTAGTTTGGGGAGGAGGGGAGACCCAGTACTTC,CASSLVWGGGETQYF
TRBV29-1,-,-,TRBJ2-5,TGCAGCGTTGACTTCGCGGTGGGTGAGACCCAGTACTTC,CSVDFAVGETQYF
TRBV10-1,-,-,TRBJ1-1,TGCGCCAGCTCCGCAGGCTCAACGCCCGCTTTCTTT,CASSAGSTPAFF
TRBV12-5,-,-,TRBJ2-3,TGTGCTAGTGGTTTGCGGGGGGCGGGGAGCACAGATACGCAGTATTTT,CASGLRGAGSTDTQYF
TRBV6-5,-,-,TRBJ1-6,TGTGCCAGCAGACTCCGGGTGATTAATTCACCCCTCCACTTT,CASRLRVINSPLHF
TRBV29-1,-,-,TRBJ2-3,TGCAGCGTTACACCCACAGCCCGCACAGATACGCAGTATTTT,CSVTPTARTDTQYF
TRBV5-1,-,TRBD1,TRBJ1-1,TGCGCCAGCAAGTTCGGACAGGCCATTATGAACACTGAAGCTTTCTTT,CASKFGQAIMNTEAFF
TRBV6-1,-,TRBD1,TRBJ1-2,TGTGCCAGCAGTGAAAGGGCAGGGGGGCCCTATGGCTACACCTTC,CASSERAGGPYGYTF
TRBV19,-,-,TRBJ1-5,TGTGCCAGTAAATTGACAGTTTCGATTAGCAATCAGCCCCAGCATTTT,CASKLTVSISNQPQHF
TRBV6-1,-,TRBD1,TRBJ2-7,TGTGCCAGCAGTGAAGCGCAGGGGGTCGGCTCCTACGAGCAGTACTTC,CASSEAQGVGSYEQYF
TRBV27,-,TRBD1,TRBJ2-2,TGTGCCAGCAAAGGACAGGGCTTCACCGGGGAGCTGTTTTTT,CASKGQGFTGELFF
TRBV9,-,TRBD1,TRBJ2-6,TGTGCCAGCAGCGCCGGGCGGTCGACAGGGAGTACCAACGTCCTGACTTTC,CASSAGRSTGSTNVLTF
TRBV2,-,-,TRBJ2-5,TGTGCCAGCACGCAGGGGGGACAAGAGACCCAGTACTTC,CASTQGGQETQYF
TRBV15,few,TRBD1,TRBJ1-1,TGTGCCACCAGCAGAGATGGCAGGGGGAGCACTGAAGCTTTCTTT,CATSRDGRGSTEAFF
TRBV19,-,-,TRBJ2-1,TGTGCCAGTAGTATAGGGTACAGGAATGAGCAGTTCTTC,CASSIGYRNEQFF
TRBV14,-,-,TRBJ2-5,TGTGCCAGCAGCCAAAATCTCGGAGAGACCCAGTACTTC,CASSQNLGETQYF
TRBV3-1/TRBV3-2,-,-,TRBJ1-4,TGTGCCAGCAGCCAAGATCGGGCAGGGTACGAAAAACTGTTTTTT,CASSQDRAGYEKLFF
TRBV29-1,-,TRBD1,TRBJ2-7,TGCAGCGTTATCTGGTCGGGACAGGGGACGCCCTACGAGCAGTACTTC,CSVIWSGQGTPYEQYF
TRBV28,-,-,TRBJ1-1,TGTGCCAGCAGTTTATGGAGGGGAGGAACTGAAGCTTTCTTT,CASSLWRGGTEAFF
TRBV6-1,-,-,TRBJ1-2,TGTGCCAGCAGTGAAGGAGGAGGCTATGGCTACACCTTC,CASSEGGGYGYTF
TRBV10-2,-,TRBD1,TRBJ1-2,TGCGCCAGCAGCGAGGACAGGGGGCGCATTCTAGGTGGCTACACCTTC,CASSEDRGRILGGYTF
TRBV6-2/TRBV6-3,once,-,TRBJ1-1,TGTGCCAGCAGTGACACTTTACCTGAAGCTTTCTTT,CASSDTLPEAFF
TRBV2,few,-,TRBJ2-2,TGTGCCAGCAGTCCCACCAACAGGGGGGAGCTGTTTTTT,CASSPTNRGELFF
TRBV7-6,-,-,TRBJ1-1,TGTGCCAGCACCCAGGGACACCAGAACACTGAAGCTTTCTTT,CASTQGHQNTEAFF
TRBV10-3,-,TRBD2,TRBJ2-3,TGTGCCATCAGCCGGGGACTAGCGGGCCGGGATACGCAGTATTTT,CAISRGLAGRDTQYF
TRBV5-1,-,-,TRBJ2-5,TGCGCCAGCAGCTCCATAGCGGGGCAGGGGGGAGAGACCCAGTACTTC,CASSSIAGQGGETQYF
TRBV10-1,once,TRBD1,TRBJ2-5,TGCGCCAGCAGTGTTGGAACAGGGGGGTACCAAGAGACCCAGTACTTC,CASSVGTGGYQETQYF
TRBV7-9,few,-,TRBJ1-2,TGTGCCAGCAGCCCTACAGTTGAGAACTATGGCTACACCTTC,CASSPTVENYGYTF
TRBV7-2,-,-,TRBJ2-1,TGTGCCAGCAGCCCTGGACAGTCAATGGGGCAGTTCTTC,CASSPGQSMGQFF
TRBV3-1/TRBV3-2,-,TRBD2,TRBJ2-7,TGTGCCAGCAGCCAGGGAGGGGCGTACGAGCAGTACTTC,CASSQGGAYEQYF
TRBV7-2,-,-,TRBJ1-3,TGTGCCAGCAGCTTACGGGGGTCAGGAAACACCATATATTTT,CASSLRGSGNTIYF
TRBV12-3/TRBV12-4,few,-,TRBJ1-1,TGTGCCAGCAGTTTTCAGGGGCCAACTGAAGCTTTCTTT,CASSFQGPTEAFF
TRBV19,-,-,TRBJ2-6,TGTGCCAGTAGCGCAGGGTTTGGGGCCAACGTCCTGACTTTC,CASSAGFGANVLTF
TRBV13,-,-,TRBJ1-2,TGTGCCAGCAGCTTTACCGTTTCGACCGCGGACTACACCTTC,CASSFTVSTADYTF
TRBV7-9,-,TRBD2,TRBJ2-1,TGTGCCAGCAGCTTAGCGGTAACTAGCGGGCCTAGCTCCTACAATGAGCAGTTCTTC,CASSLAVTSGPSSYNEQFF
TRBV21-1,-,-,TRBJ2-7,TGTGCCAGCAGCGGTCGTCTAGCGGGGCCTTCCTTC,CASSGRLAGPSF
TRBV7-2,-,TRBD2,TRBJ2-5,TGTGCCACCGCGTGGGGAGGGCCACAAGAGACCCAGTACTTC,CATAWGGPQETQYF
TRBV28,-,-,TRBJ1-5,TGTGCCAGCAGGGGGACATTCAATCAGCCCCAGCATTTT,CASRGTFNQPQHF